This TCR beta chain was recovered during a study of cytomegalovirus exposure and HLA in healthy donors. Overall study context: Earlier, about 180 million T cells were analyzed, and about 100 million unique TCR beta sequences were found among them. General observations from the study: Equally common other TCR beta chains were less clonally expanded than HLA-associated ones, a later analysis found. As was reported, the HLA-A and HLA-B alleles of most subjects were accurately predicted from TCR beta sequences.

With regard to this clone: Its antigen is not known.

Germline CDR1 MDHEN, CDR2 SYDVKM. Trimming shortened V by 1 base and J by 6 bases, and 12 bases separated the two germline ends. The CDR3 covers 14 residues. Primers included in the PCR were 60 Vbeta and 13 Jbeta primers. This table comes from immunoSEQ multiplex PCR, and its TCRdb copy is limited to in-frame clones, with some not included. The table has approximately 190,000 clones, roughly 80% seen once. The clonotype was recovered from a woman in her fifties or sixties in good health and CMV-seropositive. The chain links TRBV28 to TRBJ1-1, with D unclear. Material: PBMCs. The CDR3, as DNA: TGTGCCAGCAGTTTATTGGGCCGGTCTCCTGAAGCTTTCTTT. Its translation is CASSLLGRSPEAFF.